The sequence of this T cell receptor beta chain was determined in a study of control samples from healthy donors and cancer patients. Only in-frame clones appear in the TCRdb table, and some are missing; sequencing was by immunoSEQ multiplex PCR. The table has 250,000 to 300,000 clones, almost 85% seen once. The specimen sequenced was PBMCs. The receptor was isolated from a woman aged 60-70 years with lung cancer.

The CDR3 DNA follows: TGTGCCAGCAGCCTCCAGGGGATCAGCTATGGCTACACCTTC. Translating gives CASSLQGISYGYTF. V usage is TRBV7-9 and J usage is TRBJ1-2; D perhaps matches TRBD1 (6 bases). This CDR3 comprises 14 residues. Trimming cost V 5 bases and J 4 bases, with 14 bases left between them. Germline CDR1 and CDR2: SEHNR and FQNEAQ (reference sequence).